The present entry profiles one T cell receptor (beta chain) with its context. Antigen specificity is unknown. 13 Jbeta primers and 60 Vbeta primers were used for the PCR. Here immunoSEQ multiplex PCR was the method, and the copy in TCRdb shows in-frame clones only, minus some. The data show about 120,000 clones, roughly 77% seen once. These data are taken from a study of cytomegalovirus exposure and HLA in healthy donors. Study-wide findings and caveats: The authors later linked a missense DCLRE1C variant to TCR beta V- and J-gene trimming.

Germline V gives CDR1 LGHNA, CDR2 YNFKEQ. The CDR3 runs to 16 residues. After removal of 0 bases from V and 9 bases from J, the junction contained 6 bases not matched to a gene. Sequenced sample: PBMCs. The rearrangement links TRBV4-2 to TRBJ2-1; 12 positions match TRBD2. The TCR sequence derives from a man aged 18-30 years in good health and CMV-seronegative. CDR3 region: CASSQDPSGGACEQFF. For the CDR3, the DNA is TGTGCCAGCAGCCAAGATCCTAGCGGGGGGGCGTGTGAGCAGTTCTTC.